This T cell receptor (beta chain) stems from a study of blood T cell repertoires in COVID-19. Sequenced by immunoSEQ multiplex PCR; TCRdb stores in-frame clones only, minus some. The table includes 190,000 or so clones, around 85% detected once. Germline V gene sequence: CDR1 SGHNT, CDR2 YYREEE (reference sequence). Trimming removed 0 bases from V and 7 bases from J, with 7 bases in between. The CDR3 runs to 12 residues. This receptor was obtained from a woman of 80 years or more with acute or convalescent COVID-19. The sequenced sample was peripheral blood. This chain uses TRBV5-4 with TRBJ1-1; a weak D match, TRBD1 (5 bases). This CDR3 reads CASSLVGGEAFF. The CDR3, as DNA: TGTGCCAGCAGCTTGGTGGGGGGTGAAGCTTTCTTT.